This T cell receptor beta chain stems from a study of a mutant IDH1 vaccine in newly diagnosed glioma. Study in general: V12 took place at week 35, and V13 at week 47.

The time point is: week 35, safety follow-up. With topical imiquimod, each dose of the vaccine consisted of 300 ug of mutant IDH1 20-mer peptide. Note on this clone: The antigen remains undetermined.

Sequenced by immunoSEQ multiplex PCR; TCRdb stores in-frame clones only, minus some. The sample contains about 48,000 clones, roughly three quarters of which appear only once. The length of the CDR3 is 15 residues. Germline V gene lookup returns CDR1 MNHEY and CDR2 SVGAGI. V was pared by 0 bases and J by 3 bases, with 3 bases of the junction left unmatched. The chain combines TRBV6-5 with TRBJ2-7, with TRBD1 matching 9 bases. The sequenced sample was PBMCs, obtained from a glioma patient whose treatment included an IDH1 peptide vaccine. The sequence was collected from a man aged 40-49 years with glioma. The CDR3 spells CASSYSSGQGYEQYF. The CDR3 nucleotides read TGTGCCAGCAGTTACTCTTCGGGACAGGGCTACGAGCAGTACTTC.